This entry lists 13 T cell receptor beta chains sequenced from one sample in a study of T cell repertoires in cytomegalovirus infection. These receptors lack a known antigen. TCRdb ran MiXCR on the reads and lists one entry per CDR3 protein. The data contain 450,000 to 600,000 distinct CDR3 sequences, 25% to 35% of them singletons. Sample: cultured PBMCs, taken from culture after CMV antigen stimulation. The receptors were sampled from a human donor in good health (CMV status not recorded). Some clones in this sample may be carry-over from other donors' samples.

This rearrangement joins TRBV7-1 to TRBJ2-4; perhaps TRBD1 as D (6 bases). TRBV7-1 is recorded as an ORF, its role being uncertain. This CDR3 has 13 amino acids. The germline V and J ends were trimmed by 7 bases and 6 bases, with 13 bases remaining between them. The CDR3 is CASTYDRLNIQYF. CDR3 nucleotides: TGTGCCAGCACATACGACAGGTTAAACATTCAGTACTTC.

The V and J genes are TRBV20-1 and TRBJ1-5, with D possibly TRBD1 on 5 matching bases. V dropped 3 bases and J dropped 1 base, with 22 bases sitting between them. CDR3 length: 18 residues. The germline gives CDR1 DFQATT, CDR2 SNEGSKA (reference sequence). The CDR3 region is CSASAGKRDIWSNQPQHF. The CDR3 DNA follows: TGCAGTGCTAGCGCAGGGAAGAGGGATATATGGAGCAATCAGCCCCAGCATTTT.

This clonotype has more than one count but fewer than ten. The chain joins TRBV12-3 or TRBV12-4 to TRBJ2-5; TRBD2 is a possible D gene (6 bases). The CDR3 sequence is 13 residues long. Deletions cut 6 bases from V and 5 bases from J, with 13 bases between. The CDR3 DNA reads TGTGCCAGCAGACCCGGGACTTTGGAGACCCAGTACTTC. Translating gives CASRPGTLETQYF.

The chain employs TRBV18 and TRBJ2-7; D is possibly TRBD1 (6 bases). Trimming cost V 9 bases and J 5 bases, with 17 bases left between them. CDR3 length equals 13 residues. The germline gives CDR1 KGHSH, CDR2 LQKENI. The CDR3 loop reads CASSGAHYDEQYV. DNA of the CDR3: TGTGCCAGTTCAGGGGCCCACTACGACGAGCAGTACGTC.

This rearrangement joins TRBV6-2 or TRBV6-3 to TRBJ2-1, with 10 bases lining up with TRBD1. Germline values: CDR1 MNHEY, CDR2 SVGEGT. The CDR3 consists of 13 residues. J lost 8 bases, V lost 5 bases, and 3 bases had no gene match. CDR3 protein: CASSATGGYEQFF. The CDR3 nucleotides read TGTGCCAGCAGTGCGACAGGGGGCTATGAGCAGTTCTTC.

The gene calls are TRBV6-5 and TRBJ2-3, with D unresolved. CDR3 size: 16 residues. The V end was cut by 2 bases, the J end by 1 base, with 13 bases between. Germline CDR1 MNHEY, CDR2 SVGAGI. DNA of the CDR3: TGTGCCAGCAGTTACGGCCCCTCCAAGGGCACAGATACGCAGTATTTT. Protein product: CASSYGPSKGTDTQYF.

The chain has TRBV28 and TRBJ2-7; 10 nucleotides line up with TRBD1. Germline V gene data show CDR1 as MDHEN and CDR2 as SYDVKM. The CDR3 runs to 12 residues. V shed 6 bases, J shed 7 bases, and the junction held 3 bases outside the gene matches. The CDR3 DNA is TGTGCCAGCAGGGACAGGGGGTGGGAGCAGTACGTC. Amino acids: CASRDRGWEQYV.

The CDR3 here is CASSLFTQASGRATDTQYF. CDR3 DNA: TGTGCCAGCAGCTTATTCACCCAGGCTAGCGGGAGGGCCACAGATACGCAGTATTTT. The chain employs TRBV7-8 and TRBJ2-3; 12 bases line up with TRBD2. This CDR3 has 19 residues. V was clipped by 2 bases and J by 2 bases; unmatched bases: 11. Per germline, CDR1 SGHVS and CDR2 FQNEAQ.

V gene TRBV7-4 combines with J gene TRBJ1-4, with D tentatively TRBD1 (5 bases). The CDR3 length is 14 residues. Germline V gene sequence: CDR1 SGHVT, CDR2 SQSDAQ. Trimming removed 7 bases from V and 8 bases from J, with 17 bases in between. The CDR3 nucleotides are TGTGCCAGCATCCCGGGACGGGGAGAAGAAAAACTGTTTTTT. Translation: CASIPGRGEEKLFF.

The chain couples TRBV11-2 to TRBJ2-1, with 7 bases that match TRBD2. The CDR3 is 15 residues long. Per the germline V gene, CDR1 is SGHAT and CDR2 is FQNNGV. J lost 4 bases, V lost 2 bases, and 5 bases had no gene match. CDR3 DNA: TGTGCCAGCAGCTTAAGCGGGACTAAATACAATGAGCAGTTCTTC. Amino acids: CASSLSGTKYNEQFF.

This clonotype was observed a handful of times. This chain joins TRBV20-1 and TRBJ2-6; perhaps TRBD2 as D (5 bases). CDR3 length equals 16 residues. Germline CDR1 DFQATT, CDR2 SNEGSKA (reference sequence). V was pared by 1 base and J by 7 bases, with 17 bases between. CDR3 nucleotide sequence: TGCAGTGCTAGAGTTCCTCGGAGGCTTCCAGCCAACGTCCTGACTTTC. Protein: CSARVPRRLPANVLTF.

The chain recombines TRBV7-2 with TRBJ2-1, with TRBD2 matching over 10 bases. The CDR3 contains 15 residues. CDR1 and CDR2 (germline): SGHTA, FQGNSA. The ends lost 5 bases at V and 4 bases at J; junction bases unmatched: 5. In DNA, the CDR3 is TGTGCCAGCAGCCCGGGACTAGCGTATTACAATGAGCAGTTCTTC. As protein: CASSPGLAYYNEQFF.

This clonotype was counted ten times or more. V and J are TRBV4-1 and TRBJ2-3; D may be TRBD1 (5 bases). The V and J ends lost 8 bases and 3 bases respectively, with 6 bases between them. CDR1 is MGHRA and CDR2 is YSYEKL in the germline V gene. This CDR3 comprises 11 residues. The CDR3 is CASGQTDTQYF. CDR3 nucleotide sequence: TGCGCCAGCGGACAAACAGATACGCAGTATTTT.